In its sample, the clone carrying this T cell receptor beta chain was seen many times. The antigen remains unidentified. Lactation, pregnancy, other autoimmune disease or uncontrolled infection led to exclusion of patients. Extraction of PBMCs used roughly 9.6 ml of fresh peripheral blood. The data are from a study of T cells in Graves' hyperthyroidism and ophthalmopathy. General observations from the study: Clonotypes that were expanded in thyroid above 0.001 mostly appeared in blood too.

Amplification of TCR beta CDR3 regions used RNA as the template. HTBI primers drove first-round RT-PCR of the TCR CDR3. TCRdb reprocessed the multiplex PCR reads with MiXCR, giving one entry per CDR3 protein. This sample has around 600,000 distinct CDR3 sequences, with approximately 15% found just once. Per the germline V gene, CDR1 is MNHEY and CDR2 is SVGAGI. V was shortened by 2 bases and J by 5 bases, with 4 bases between the two germline ends. This CDR3 contains 12 residues. This TCR was sampled from a woman aged 18-29 years with Graves' ophthalmopathy. The chain has TRBV6-5 and TRBJ2-1; no definite D call. Material: blood. This CDR3 reads CASSYQNNEQFF. CDR3 coding DNA: TGTGCCAGCAGTTACCAGAACAATGAGCAGTTCTTC.